This is a list of T cell receptor beta chains from one sample in a study of response to subunit inactivated influenza vaccine. TCRdb re-derived calls from the RT-PCR reads in MiXCR, one entry per CDR3 protein. This table holds about 620,000 distinct CDR3 sequences, about 10% found once. The material sequenced was PBMCs from blood, taken on the day of vaccination. These receptors came from a man in his fifties or sixties who received an inactivated influenza vaccine. Each CDR3 is given without its conserved first and last residue. Not all rows give a size; the values are once, few, many and, for expanded clones, a class.

TRBJ2-7,TRBV4-2,few,ASSQGASGNYEQY
TRBJ2-5,TRBV12-3/TRBV12-4,.,ATRRTSGFQETQY
TRBJ1-1,TRBV4-3,few,ASSQIAMNTEAF
TRBJ1-1,TRBV29-1,few,SVEQAMNTEAF
TRBJ1-2,TRBV4-3,.,ASSQVSQLGGYT
TRBJ1-1,TRBV12-3/TRBV12-4,.,ASSSRITGDVTEAF
TRBJ2-1,TRBV5-1,few,ASSLVFGGEQF
TRBJ2-7,TRBV6-2/TRBV6-3,few,ASSSFTHGPYEQY
TRBJ2-5,TRBV20-1,.,SATTWGETQY
TRBJ1-2,TRBV7-8,few,ASSLNLDLGQLYGYT
TRBJ1-2,TRBV5-1,many,ASSLAGTLNYGYT
TRBJ1-5,TRBV12-3/TRBV12-4,.,ASSLGGNSDQPQH
TRBJ2-1,TRBV14,.,ASSQNRGRNEQF
TRBJ2-7,TRBV25-1,many,ASTRDRGGEQY
TRBJ2-7,TRBV7-4,.,ASSLKADGTYEQY
TRBJ2-5,TRBV12-3/TRBV12-4,few,ASSFRYGGQETQY
TRBJ2-7,TRBV12-3/TRBV12-4,.,ASSLLRLPYEQY
TRBJ1-1,TRBV5-1,few,ASSSDRGATEAF
TRBJ2-5,TRBV3-1,.,ASSHTVQQETQY
TRBJ2-7,TRBV28,many,ASRGAGNSYEQY
TRBJ1-4,TRBV12-3/TRBV12-4,few,ASSPSETVGEKLF